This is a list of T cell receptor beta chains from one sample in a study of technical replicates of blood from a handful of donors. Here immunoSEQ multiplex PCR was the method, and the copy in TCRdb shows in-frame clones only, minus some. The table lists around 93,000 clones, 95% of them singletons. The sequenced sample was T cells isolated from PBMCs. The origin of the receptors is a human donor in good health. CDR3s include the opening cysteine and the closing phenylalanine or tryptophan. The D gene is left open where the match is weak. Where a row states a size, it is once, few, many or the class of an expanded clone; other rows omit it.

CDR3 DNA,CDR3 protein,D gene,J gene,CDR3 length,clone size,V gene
TGTGCCAGCAGCGTAGGGAGGGACTATGGCTACACCTTC,CASSVGRDYGYTF,NA,TRBJ1-2,13,NA,TRBV9
TGCAGCGTTGGGTCAATCGAGGGGCCCCAGCATTTT,CSVGSIEGPQHF,NA,TRBJ1-5,12,NA,TRBV29-1
TGCGCCAGCAGCTTAAACTACGGAACTAACTATGGCTACACCTTC,CASSLNYGTNYGYTF,NA,TRBJ1-2,15,NA,TRBV5-1
TGTGCCTGGGCAATTAAGAGACAGAACTATGGCTACACCTTC,CAWAIKRQNYGYTF,NA,TRBJ1-2,14,NA,TRBV30
TGTGCCAGCAGTTTAGGCAATAGCGGAGTCTACGAGCAGTACTTC,CASSLGNSGVYEQYF,NA,TRBJ2-7,15,NA,TRBV27
TGTGCTAGCGGGACTAGCGGGAGCCCAGATACGCAGTATTTT,CASGTSGSPDTQYF,TRBD2,TRBJ2-3,14,NA,TRBV7-7
TGTGCCATCAGTGAGGGAGGTGGTACCGGGGAGCTGTTTTTT,CAISEGGGTGELFF,NA,TRBJ2-2,14,once,TRBV10-3
TGCGCCAGCAGCGAGGGCCTAGCGGGATGGAAAGAGACCCAGTACTTC,CASSEGLAGWKETQYF,TRBD2,TRBJ2-5,16,once,TRBV5-1
TGTGCCAGCAGTTTAACAGGCCGTGGCTACACCTTC,CASSLTGRGYTF,NA,TRBJ1-2,12,NA,TRBV28
TGTGCCAGCAGGACTAGCGGGAGCGTAGGGGAGCTGTTTTTT,CASRTSGSVGELFF,TRBD2,TRBJ2-2,14,NA,TRBV9
TGCGCCAGCAGCTTGGGTAGGGGCACCGGGGAGCTGTTTTTT,CASSLGRGTGELFF,NA,TRBJ2-2,14,NA,TRBV5-1
TGTGCCCGCCGGGATCTCGGCTATGGCTACACCTTC,CARRDLGYGYTF,NA,TRBJ1-2,12,NA,TRBV30
TGTGCCAGCAGGACTTACTATGGCTACACCTTC,CASRTYYGYTF,NA,TRBJ1-2,11,NA,TRBV27
TGTGCCAGTAGTATAGATGGGACAGGGGGCCAGCCCCAGCATTTT,CASSIDGTGGQPQHF,TRBD1,TRBJ1-5,15,NA,TRBV19
TGCGCCAGCAGCTTGGAGGGAGCGTGGGCTGAGCAGTTCTTC,CASSLEGAWAEQFF,NA,TRBJ2-1,14,NA,TRBV5-1
TGTGCCAGCAGCCGATGGACAGGCGCTAATGAAAAACTGTTTTTT,CASSRWTGANEKLFF,TRBD1,TRBJ1-4,15,NA,TRBV13
TGTGCCACAGGACGGGACTCCTACAATGAGCAGTTCTTC,CATGRDSYNEQFF,NA,TRBJ2-1,13,NA,TRBV10-3
TGTGCCATCAGTGAGTTCTCAGGGGTAAGCAATCAGCCCCAGCATTTT,CAISEFSGVSNQPQHF,NA,TRBJ1-5,16,NA,TRBV10-3
TGTGCCAGTAGTTACGGGACAGGGAAGGAAAAACTGTTTTTT,CASSYGTGKEKLFF,TRBD1,TRBJ1-4,14,NA,TRBV19
TGTGCCAGCAGATCCGGGACAGGGGGCGAGCAGTACTTC,CASRSGTGGEQYF,TRBD1,TRBJ2-7,13,NA,TRBV6-5
TGTGCCAGCTTAAGGGGAGGGGCCCGCACAGATACGCAGTATTTT,CASLRGGARTDTQYF,TRBD2,TRBJ2-3,15,NA,TRBV7-2
TGCGCCAGCAGCTTGGGGGTAGGGACAGAGAACTACGAGCAGTACTTC,CASSLGVGTENYEQYF,TRBD1,TRBJ2-7,16,NA,TRBV5-1
TGCGCCAGCAGCCCCCTCGGGGTAGGCAACGGGGAGCTGTTTTTT,CASSPLGVGNGELFF,NA,TRBJ2-2,15,NA,TRBV5-1
TGTGCCAGCAGTGTAGTTGGGGGGGGCTATGAAAAACTGTTTTTT,CASSVVGGGYEKLFF,NA,TRBJ1-4,15,NA,TRBV2
TGTGCCACCAGCAGAGAGAGACAGGGTCGAGGTTCTATGATCTTT,CATSRERQGRGSMIF,TRBD1,TRBJ1-1,15,NA,TRBV15
TGTGCCAGCAGTGACGTTGCGCTGGAGGGACCCTACAATGAGCAGTTCTTC,CASSDVALEGPYNEQFF,NA,TRBJ2-1,17,NA,TRBV6-4
TGTGCCAGCATCCAAAGGGGGCGTAGCGGTTTGGATGAGCAGTTCTTC,CASIQRGRSGLDEQFF,NA,TRBJ2-1,16,once,TRBV13
TGTGCCAGCAGTTTCGGGACAGGGTCTCTTTTCACTGAAGCTTTCTTT,CASSFGTGSLFTEAFF,TRBD1,TRBJ1-1,16,NA,TRBV28
TGCGCCAGCAGTGCGTCAGGGGGCCATGAGCAGTTCTTC,CASSASGGHEQFF,TRBD1,TRBJ2-1,13,NA,TRBV10-1
TGTGCCAGCAGCCCAGGGACAGCCGGAAACACCATATATTTT,CASSPGTAGNTIYF,TRBD1,TRBJ1-3,14,once,TRBV11-3
TGTGCCAGCAGCTCCGGGACAGCCTTCTACAATGAGCAGTTCTTC,CASSSGTAFYNEQFF,TRBD1,TRBJ2-1,15,NA,TRBV5-4
TGTGCCAGCAGCTTTGGGCAGAGTGTCTCTGGAAACACCATATATTTT,CASSFGQSVSGNTIYF,NA,TRBJ1-3,16,once,TRBV5-4
TGTGCCAGCAGTGAAGTATCAGCCTACGAGCAGTACTTC,CASSEVSAYEQYF,NA,TRBJ2-7,13,NA,TRBV2
TGTGCCAGCAGCTCAACAGGGTCGGTGGGCAATCAGCCCCAGCATTTT,CASSSTGSVGNQPQHF,NA,TRBJ1-5,16,NA,TRBV21-1
TGTGCTAGTGCTACCTCGCCGTCCTACGAGCAGTACTTC,CASATSPSYEQYF,NA,TRBJ2-7,13,NA,TRBV12-5
TGTGCCAGCAATCGGCGGGAGGGTCAGAAGACCCAGTACTTC,CASNRREGQKTQYF,TRBD2,TRBJ2-5,14,NA,TRBV28
TGTGCCTGCAGGGGGAGCCTTAGCACAGATACGCAGTATTTT,CACRGSLSTDTQYF,TRBD1,TRBJ2-3,14,NA,TRBV5-4
TGTGCCAGCAGCGTAGATCTAGCGGCCGGGGAGCTGTTTTTT,CASSVDLAAGELFF,TRBD2,TRBJ2-2,14,NA,TRBV9
TGTGCCAGCAGCACAGGGAACGAGCAGTACTTC,CASSTGNEQYF,NA,TRBJ2-7,11,NA,TRBV7-3
TGTGCCAGCAGCCTTGTCCAGGGGAGTATGGAGACCCAGTACTTC,CASSLVQGSMETQYF,NA,TRBJ2-5,15,NA,TRBV7-3
TGTGCCAGCAGCGTAGCGGGAGCGGGAGTTAACACCGGGGAGCTGTTTTTT,CASSVAGAGVNTGELFF,TRBD2,TRBJ2-2,17,NA,TRBV9
TGTGCCAGCAGCCGACAGGGTCAGGGTACTGAAGCTTTCTTT,CASSRQGQGTEAFF,TRBD1,TRBJ1-1,14,NA,TRBV6-6
TGTGCCAGTAGTATAAGGGGGCAAGAGACCCAGTACTTC,CASSIRGQETQYF,NA,TRBJ2-5,13,NA,TRBV19
TGTGCCAGCAGGAGGGACAGGGGGAACGAAAAACTGTTTTTT,CASRRDRGNEKLFF,TRBD1,TRBJ1-4,14,NA,TRBV5-4
TGTGCCATCAGGTCGGGACAGAGCTCCTACGAGCAGTACTTC,CAIRSGQSSYEQYF,TRBD1,TRBJ2-7,14,NA,TRBV10-3
TGCGCCAGCCAAGGGACAGGGATCTATGGCTACACCTTC,CASQGTGIYGYTF,TRBD1,TRBJ1-2,13,NA,TRBV10-2
TGTGCCAGATACAGGGGGGGGAATCAGCCCCAGCATTTT,CARYRGGNQPQHF,NA,TRBJ1-5,13,NA,TRBV21-1
TGTGCCAGCAGCTTAGAGGAGGCAAGCGGCTACACCTTC,CASSLEEASGYTF,NA,TRBJ1-2,13,NA,TRBV11-3
TGTGCCAGTAGTATGAGTATCGGACAGGGGGCCCGTAGCAATCAGCCCCAGCATTTT,CASSMSIGQGARSNQPQHF,TRBD1,TRBJ1-5,19,NA,TRBV19
TGTGCCAGCAGCGAACGACAGGGGCCGACCTCTGGAAACACCATATATTTT,CASSERQGPTSGNTIYF,TRBD1,TRBJ1-3,17,NA,TRBV9
TGCGCCAGCAGCCAAGATCTTAGCCCAGGGTTCTATGGCTACACCTTC,CASSQDLSPGFYGYTF,NA,TRBJ1-2,16,once,TRBV4-1
TGCGCCAGCAGCTCCGACAGGGGAACCGACACAGATACGCAGTATTTT,CASSSDRGTDTDTQYF,TRBD1,TRBJ2-3,16,NA,TRBV5-1
TGCAGCGCCGGAGGTACCGCAGATACGCAGTATTTT,CSAGGTADTQYF,NA,TRBJ2-3,12,NA,TRBV29-1
TGTGCCAGCAGCGGTGGGCCTTACAATGAGCAGTTCTTC,CASSGGPYNEQFF,NA,TRBJ2-1,13,NA,TRBV2
TGTGCCAGTAGTACCTCGGGAGGACTGTTGAATCAGCCCCAGCATTTT,CASSTSGGLLNQPQHF,NA,TRBJ1-5,16,NA,TRBV19
TGTGCCAGCAGTCCCCGACTAGCGGGAGTCGAGCAGTACTTC,CASSPRLAGVEQYF,TRBD2,TRBJ2-7,14,NA,TRBV27
TGTGCCAGCAGCTTAGGCCGGACGGGGGGAGGCGAGACCCAGTACTTC,CASSLGRTGGGETQYF,TRBD2,TRBJ2-5,16,NA,TRBV13